The 18 T cell receptor beta chains below come from one sample, sequenced in a study of cytomegalovirus exposure and HLA in healthy donors. With 60 Vbeta and 13 Jbeta primers, the PCR was carried out. Generated by immunoSEQ multiplex PCR, the TCRdb table keeps only in-frame clones and is missing some. Here the sample spans over 110,000 clones, about 85% being singletons. Material: PBMCs. These receptors all stem from a female donor in good health and CMV-seronegative.

The rearrangement links TRBV29-1 to TRBJ1-4, with D possibly being TRBD1 (5 bases). Germline V CDR1 and CDR2: SQVTM, ANQGSEA. The CDR3 covers 13 residues. V shed 4 bases and J shed 4 bases, with 10 bases lying between them. CDR3 in amino acids: CSVVGGLNEKLFF. In nucleotides, the CDR3 is TGCAGCGTTGTGGGGGGTCTTAATGAAAAACTGTTTTTT.

The chain uses TRBV15 and TRBJ1-1, with TRBD1 as a possible D gene (6 bases). Germline-derived CDR1 and CDR2 are LNHNV and YYDKDF (reference sequence). CDR3 length: 15 residues. Between the trimmed V and J ends, which lost 4 bases and 3 bases, there was a span of 15 bases. In nucleotides, the CDR3 is TGTGCCACCAGCATCATACAGGGCCCAGACACTGAAGCTTTCTTT. Its protein product is CATSIIQGPDTEAFF. Full variable domain (missing parts from reference TRBV15 and TRBJ1-1): DAMVIQNPRYQVTQFGKPVTLSCSQTLNHNVMYWYQQKSSQAPKLLFHYYDKDFNNEADTPDNFQSRRPNTSFCFLDIRSPGLGDTAMYLCATSIIQGPDTEAFFGQGTRLTVV.

The gene calls are TRBV19 and TRBJ2-7, with D maybe TRBD1 (7 bases). The CDR3 is 15 amino acids. Germline assignment: CDR1 LNHDA and CDR2 SQIVND (reference sequence). V lost 4 bases and J 1 base, leaving 14 bases between the germline ends. The CDR3 is CASSNSGGKSYEQYF. CDR3 nucleotides: TGTGCCAGTAGTAACTCAGGGGGGAAGTCCTACGAGCAGTACTTC.

The V gene is TRBV7-9, the J gene TRBJ2-1; TRBD1 might be the D (6 bases). The V and J ends lost 4 bases and 0 bases respectively, with 10 bases between them. The CDR3 loop spans 15 amino acids. CDR1 and CDR2 from the germline V gene are SEHNR and FQNEAQ (reference sequence). Written as DNA, the CDR3 is TGTGCCAGCAGCTCACCAGGGGACTCCTACAATGAGCAGTTCTTC. It encodes CASSSPGDSYNEQFF.

The CDR3 reads CASSSPDRGQYEQYF. CDR3 coding DNA: TGTGCCAGCAGTTCCCCGGACAGGGGGCAATACGAGCAGTACTTC. The gene calls are TRBV6-5 and TRBJ2-7; the match to TRBD1 covers 11 bases. The CDR3 covers 15 residues. Germline CDR1 MNHEY, CDR2 SVGAGI. J gave up 4 bases and V 4 bases, and 6 bases lay outside the gene matches.

The rearrangement uses TRBV5-6 and TRBJ2-1; a possible D gene is TRBD2 (5 bases). The CDR3 contains 16 residues. Trimming pared 0 bases from V and 9 bases from J, leaving 19 bases between. CDR1 and CDR2 (germline): SGHDT, YYEEEE. The CDR3 coding sequence is TGTGCCAGCAGCTTGGTATGGGGAGCGCTAGCAGGTGAGCAGTTCTTC. Protein product: CASSLVWGALAGEQFF.

The rearrangement uses TRBV6-5 and TRBJ2-1; D perhaps matches TRBD1 (5 bases). The germline V gene encodes CDR1 MNHEY and CDR2 SVGAGI. The CDR3 length is 16 residues. Trimming took 0 bases from V and 4 from J, leaving 13 bases between them. The CDR3 DNA is TGTGCCAGCAGTTACTCCCCTCGCAAGGGGTACAATGAGCAGTTCTTC. As protein: CASSYSPRKGYNEQFF.

The rearrangement uses TRBV19 and TRBJ2-2; 8 nucleotides match TRBD1. This CDR3 has 15 amino acids. Germline lookup yields CDR1 LNHDA and CDR2 SQIVND (reference sequence). V shed 6 bases and J 6 bases; nucleotides not matched to a gene: 9. In nucleotides, the CDR3 is TGTGCCAGTAGCACATCGACAGGGGTACCCGGGGAGCTGTTTTTT. This gives the protein CASSTSTGVPGELFF.

This chain uses TRBV9 with TRBJ2-7; maybe TRBD1 (6 bases). The ends were cut back, 7 bases at V and 2 bases at J, with 22 bases in the middle. Germline values: CDR1 SGDLS, CDR2 YYNGEE. There are 16 residues in the CDR3. CDR3 coding DNA: TGTGCCAGCGGACTCGGCAAACAGGGTCTTCCCTACGAGCAGTACTTC. This sequence encodes CASGLGKQGLPYEQYF.

The chain employs TRBV18 and TRBJ2-5; D gene unclear. The J call is doubtful: the DNA matches TRBJ2-7 better. Germline V gives CDR1 KGHSH, CDR2 LQKENI. This CDR3 is 14 amino acids long. The CDR3 spells CASSPNPARSEQYF. CDR3 DNA sequence: TGTGCCAGCTCACCGAATCCAGCCCGGAGCGAGCAGTACTTC.

V and J are TRBV30 and TRBJ1-4; TRBD1 agrees at 8 bases. Germline loops: CDR1 GTSNPN, CDR2 SVGIG (reference sequence). The CDR3 contains 13 residues. The ends lost 8 bases at V and 8 bases at J; junction bases unmatched: 10. CDR3 in amino acids: CASSTGVWEKLFF. In DNA, the CDR3 is TGTGCCAGTTCGACAGGGGTCTGGGAAAAACTGTTTTTT. Drawing the rest from reference TRBV30 and TRBJ1-4, the complete variable domain is SQTIHQWPATLVQPVGSPLSLECTVEGTSNPNLYWYRQAAGRGLQLLFYSVGIGQISSEVPQNLSASRPQDRQFILSSKKLLLSDSGFYLCASSTGVWEKLFFGSGTQLSVL.

V gene TRBV11-3 combines with J gene TRBJ1-1, with D tentatively TRBD1 (5 bases). Deletions cut 1 base from V and 6 bases from J, with 15 bases between. This CDR3 has 15 residues. Germline assignment: CDR1 SGHNT and CDR2 YENEEA. Here the CDR3 DNA reads TGTGCCAGCAGCTTAGGGACACAGCTAATACCTGAAGCTTTCTTT. Its translation: CASSLGTQLIPEAFF.

The chain joins TRBV14 to TRBJ1-2, with D unclear. The CDR3 is 14 residues long. Trimming left V 2 bases short and J 6 bases short, with 13 bases between. The V gene's germline CDR1 is SGHDN and CDR2 FVKESK. Here the CDR3 DNA reads TGTGCCAGCAGCCAATGGGTTAACAGAGATGGCTACACCTTC. Translated, it gives CASSQWVNRDGYTF.

The V and J genes are TRBV2 and TRBJ1-2, with a weak D call TRBD1 (6 bases). Germline CDR1 reads SNHLY; CDR2 reads FYNNEI. There are 12 residues in the CDR3. Trimming took 6 bases from V and 3 from J, leaving 8 bases between them. This chain's CDR3 is CASRGGHYGYTF. CDR3 nucleotides: TGTGCCAGCAGAGGGGGACACTATGGCTACACCTTC.

The sample holds a few counts of this clone. The chain has TRBV5-6 and TRBJ2-1, with no clear D. CDR1 and CDR2 from the germline V gene are SGHDT and YYEEEE. This CDR3 comprises 11 residues. Trimming stripped 1 base from V and 8 bases from J, with 4 bases between. CDR3 amino acids: CASSLTHEQFF. The CDR3 coding sequence is TGTGCCAGCAGCTTGACTCATGAGCAGTTCTTC.

The chain is built from TRBV18 and TRBJ2-4; possible D gene TRBD1, 6 bases. V shed 3 bases and J shed 5 bases, with 14 bases lying between them. Germline values: CDR1 KGHSH, CDR2 LQKENI. The CDR3 sequence is 15 residues long. CDR3 in amino acids: CASSPTGWGENIQYF. CDR3 sequence (DNA): TGTGCCAGCTCACCCACAGGGTGGGGTGAAAACATTCAGTACTTC.

V and J are TRBV29-1 and TRBJ2-1, with 11 nucleotides matching TRBD2. Germline lookup yields CDR1 SQVTM and CDR2 ANQGSEA. The CDR3 is 14 amino acids. V was clipped by 5 bases and J by 8 bases; unmatched bases: 8. The CDR3 bases are TGCAGCGTTAATAGCGGGAGGGCCAGGTATGAGCAGTTCTTC. It translates to CSVNSGRARYEQFF.

This sequence joins TRBV19 and TRBJ2-1, with 9 bases matching TRBD1. With 6 bases clipped from V and 4 bases from J, the junction kept 10 bases outside the gene matches. Germline V gene data show CDR1 as LNHDA and CDR2 as SQIVND (reference sequence). The CDR3 has 16 amino acids. Written as DNA, the CDR3 is TGTGCCAGTAGCATCTCCGGGACAGGGATTTACAATGAGCAGTTCTTC. Protein sequence: CASSISGTGIYNEQFF.